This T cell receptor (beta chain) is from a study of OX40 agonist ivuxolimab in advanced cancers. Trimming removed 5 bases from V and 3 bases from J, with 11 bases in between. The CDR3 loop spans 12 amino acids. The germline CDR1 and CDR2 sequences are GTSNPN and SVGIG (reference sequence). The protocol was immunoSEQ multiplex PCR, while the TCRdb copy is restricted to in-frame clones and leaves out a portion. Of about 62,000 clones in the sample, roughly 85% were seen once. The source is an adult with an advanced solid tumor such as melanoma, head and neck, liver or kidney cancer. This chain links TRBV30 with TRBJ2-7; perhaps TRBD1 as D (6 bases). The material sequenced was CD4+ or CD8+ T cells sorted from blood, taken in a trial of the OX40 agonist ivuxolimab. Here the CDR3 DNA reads TGTGCCTGGTGGGAACAGGGCTACGAGCAGTACTTC. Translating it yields CAWWEQGYEQYF.